A single sample is the source of the 15 T cell receptor beta chains below, sequenced in a study of T cell clonotyping in hematopoietic cell transplantation. Sequencing was performed with immunoSEQ multiplex PCR; in TCRdb, only in-frame clones are kept and a portion is missing. The sample records about 5,700 clones, around 80% being singletons. Sequences were derived from PBMCs, sampled 100 days after allogeneic stem cell transplant. The receptors shown here come from a male patient between 50 and 60 years old who had an allogeneic stem cell transplant from an unrelated donor, so the T cells may come from the graft donor. Some clones in this sample may be carry-over from other donors' samples.

The J gene is TRBJ2-6, the V gene TRBV30, with D possibly being TRBD2 (6 bases). Trimming took off 2 bases at V and 4 bases at J, with 12 bases between the two ends. The CDR3 is made up of 15 amino acids. Looked up from germline, CDR1 is GTSNPN and CDR2 is SVGIG (reference sequence). This chain's CDR3 is CAWSPGGGGANVLTF. For the CDR3, the DNA is TGTGCCTGGAGTCCCGGGGGTGGGGGGGCCAACGTCCTGACTTTC.

The chain links TRBV5-4 to TRBJ2-1; TRBD1 aligns across 8 bases. This CDR3 has 15 residues. The J segment lost 2 bases and the V segment lost 0 bases, leaving 1 base of the junction unmatched. Germline CDR1 SGHNT, CDR2 YYREEE (reference sequence). Here the CDR3 DNA reads TGTGCCAGCAGCTTGGGGACAGGGACCTACAATGAGCAGTTCTTC. It encodes CASSLGTGTYNEQFF.

The J gene is TRBJ1-5, the V gene TRBV29-1, with 8 bases aligning to TRBD1. Per germline, CDR1 SQVTM and CDR2 ANQGSEA. The CDR3 extends over 14 amino acids. V dropped 4 bases and J dropped 1; count of bases not matched to a gene: 3. CDR3 DNA: TGCAGCGTTGGGACAGGGACGAGCAATCAGCCCCAGCATTTT. This gives the protein CSVGTGTSNQPQHF. Complete variable domain (other parts from reference TRBV29-1 and TRBJ1-5): SAVISQKPSRDICQRGTSLTIQCQVDSQVTMMFWYRQQPGQSLTLIATANQGSEATYESGFVIDKFPISRPNLTFSTLTVSNMSPEDSSIYLCSVGTGTSNQPQHFGDGTRLSIL.

The chain joins TRBV19 to TRBJ1-5; the D is unclear. The CDR3 is made up of 13 amino acids. V was pared by 8 bases and J by 7 bases, with 15 bases between. CDR1 LNHDA and CDR2 SQIVND come from the germline V gene (reference sequence). The CDR3 here is CASGPGVRQPQHF. CDR3 DNA sequence: TGTGCCAGTGGGCCCGGGGTTCGACAGCCCCAGCATTTT.

This clone occurred once. This chain joins TRBV4-1 and TRBJ2-1; TRBD2 might be the D (5 bases). The CDR3 has 16 residues. The germline gives CDR1 MGHRA, CDR2 YSYEKL. V was trimmed by 0 bases and J by 4 bases, leaving 13 bases between them. The chain's CDR3 is CASSQEFSGLYNEQFF. CDR3 nucleotide sequence: TGCGCCAGCAGCCAAGAGTTTTCTGGACTGTACAATGAGCAGTTCTTC.

The CDR3 DNA reads as TGTGCCACCCTCCCCCGGGGCAGAGAGCAGTACTTC. Amino acids: CATLPRGREQYF. The V gene is TRBV25-1, the J gene TRBJ2-7; D possibly uses TRBD1 or TRBD2 (5 bases each). Germline V gene sequence: CDR1 MGHDK, CDR2 SYGVNS. Trimming cost V 10 bases and J 7 bases, with 17 bases left between them. The CDR3 totals 12 residues.

The V and J genes are TRBV5-6 and TRBJ1-1, with unresolved D. CDR1 is SGHDT and CDR2 is YYEEEE in the germline V gene. The CDR3 consists of 15 residues. Trimming took off 0 bases at V and 6 bases at J, with 15 bases between the two ends. The CDR3 DNA follows: TGTGCCAGCAGCTTGGGGCAGGCGTCCGTGGCTGAAGCTTTCTTT. This gives the protein CASSLGQASVAEAFF.

By sample share, this clone is medium-sized. CDR3 sequence (DNA): TGTGCCAGCGACCAGAACACTGAAGCTTTCTTT. Amino acid sequence: CASDQNTEAFF. The rearrangement uses TRBV2 and TRBJ1-1; D is unclear. CDR3 length: 11 residues. The V gene's germline CDR1 is SNHLY and CDR2 FYNNEI. V lost 8 bases, J lost 1 base, and 5 bases lay in between.

The chain carries TRBV5-1 and TRBJ1-1; D not certain. Germline CDR1 and CDR2: SGHRS and YFSETQ. V gave up 2 bases and J gave up 11 bases, with 10 bases separating them. CDR3 length: 11 amino acids. The CDR3 bases are TGCGCCAGCAGCTTAGCGGGGTTTGCTTTCTTT. Translated, it gives CASSLAGFAFF.

This chain uses TRBV19 with TRBJ1-5, with D uncertain. CDR3 length equals 15 residues. CDR1 and CDR2 from the germline V gene are LNHDA and SQIVND (reference sequence). The V end lost 5 bases, the J end lost 5 bases, and 16 bases lay between the germline ends. CDR3 coding DNA: TGTGCCAGTAGTTACCTATCTGAGTGGGATCAGCCCCAGCATTTT. Translated: CASSYLSEWDQPQHF.

V gene TRBV14 combines with J gene TRBJ2-5; TRBD1 matches 7 bases. CDR1 is SGHDN and CDR2 is FVKESK in the germline V gene. The V and J ends lost 2 bases and 3 bases, in that order; junction bases with no gene match: 6. The CDR3 spans 15 residues. The CDR3 nucleotides are TGTGCCAGCAGCCAATATAAGACAGGGAAAGAGACCCAGTACTTC. Amino acids: CASSQYKTGKETQYF.

This rearrangement joins TRBV6-5 to TRBJ2-3, with TRBD1 identical over 10 bases. The CDR3 length is 14 residues. V gave up 6 bases and J gave up 3 bases; unmatched junction bases: 3. From germline, CDR1 is MNHEY and CDR2 SVGAGI. The CDR3 loop is CASRRDRGTDTQYF. In DNA, the CDR3 is TGTGCCAGCAGGCGGGACAGGGGAACAGATACGCAGTATTTT.

CDR3 protein: CASSLGPLGFVAGNQPQHF. The DNA of the CDR3 is TGTGCCAGCAGCTTAGGCCCTCTTGGTTTTGTGGCGGGCAATCAGCCCCAGCATTTT. The chain joins TRBV7-9 to TRBJ1-5; D is ambiguous. Germline V gene lookup returns CDR1 SEHNR and CDR2 FQNEAQ (reference sequence). The CDR3 consists of 19 residues. V was pared by 1 base and J by 2 bases, with 21 bases between.

The gene calls are TRBV6-5 and TRBJ1-5; a weak D match, TRBD1 (6 bases). The CDR3 is made up of 12 amino acids. Germline V gives CDR1 MNHEY, CDR2 SVGAGI. V lost 8 bases and J 4 bases, leaving 9 bases between the germline ends. The CDR3, as DNA: TGTGCCAGCGGGAGGGGGAATCAGCCCCAGCATTTT. This translates into CASGRGNQPQHF.

J is TRBJ1-2 and V is TRBV5-1; no clear D. The V gene lost 0 bases and the J gene lost 3 bases, with 9 bases spanning the gap. CDR1 SGHRS and CDR2 YFSETQ come from the germline V gene. The CDR3 spans 14 residues. CDR3 protein: CASSLEWAHYGYTF. In DNA, the CDR3 is TGCGCCAGCAGCTTGGAATGGGCCCACTATGGCTACACCTTC.